This TCR beta chain stems from a study of CD8 T cells in ankylosing spondylitis. TCRdb used MiXCR to reprocess the 5' RACE reads, holding one entry per CDR3 protein. The sample shows 230,000 or so distinct CDR3 sequences, approximately 24% of them seen only once. This CDR3 is 15 amino acids long. The germline V gene has CDR1 SGHTS and CDR2 YDEGEE. V trimming: 4 bases; J trimming: 1 base; junction bases outside the gene matches: 6. The sequence was obtained from a male donor with ankylosing spondylitis or in good health (not recorded which). Specimen: blood, either unsorted or a sorted T cell fraction (not recorded which). V and J are TRBV5-8 and TRBJ2-5, with TRBD1 matching over 8 bases. The CDR3 sequence is CASSAFQGAQETQYF. In nucleotides, the CDR3 is TGTGCCAGCAGCGCCTTCCAGGGGGCCCAAGAGACCCAGTACTTC.